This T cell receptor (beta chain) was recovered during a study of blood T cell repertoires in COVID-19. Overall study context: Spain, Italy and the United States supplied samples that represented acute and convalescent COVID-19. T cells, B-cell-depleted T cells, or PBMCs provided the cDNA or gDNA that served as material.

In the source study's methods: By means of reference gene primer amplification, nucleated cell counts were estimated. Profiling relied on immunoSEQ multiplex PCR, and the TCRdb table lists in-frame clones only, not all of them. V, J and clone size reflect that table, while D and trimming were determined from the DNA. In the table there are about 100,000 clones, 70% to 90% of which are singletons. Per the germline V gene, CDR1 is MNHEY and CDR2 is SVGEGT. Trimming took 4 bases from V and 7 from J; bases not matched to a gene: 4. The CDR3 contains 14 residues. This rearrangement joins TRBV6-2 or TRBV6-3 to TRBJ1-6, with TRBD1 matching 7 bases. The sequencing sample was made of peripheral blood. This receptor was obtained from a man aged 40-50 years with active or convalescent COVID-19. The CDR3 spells CASSSAGGNSPLHF. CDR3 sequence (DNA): TGTGCCAGCAGTTCGGCAGGGGGGAATTCACCCCTCCACTTT.